Listed below are T cell receptor beta chains from one sample, sequenced in a study of TIL therapy for anti-PD-1-resistant metastatic lung cancer. Data came from immunoSEQ multiplex PCR; TCRdb stores just in-frame clones and leaves some out. The table includes around 19,000 clones, about four fifths detected once. Sequencing was performed on blood, taken at baseline. The receptors shown here come from a person aged 25 to 85 with non-small cell lung cancer. Both conserved end residues are part of each CDR3. D genes are given only for firm matches. Clone sizes are given selectively: once, few, many, or a class where the clone is expanded.

d_call,j_call,v_call,clone_size,cdr3_nt,cdr3_aa
TRBD1,TRBJ2-7,TRBV4-1,.,TGCGCCAGCAGCCAAGATTCAGGGGGAAACTCCTACGAGCAGTACTTC,CASSQDSGGNSYEQYF
TRBD2,TRBJ2-1,TRBV28,.,TGTGCCAGCAGTCGGACTAGCGGGAGTCATGAGCAGTTCTTC,CASSRTSGSHEQFF
.,TRBJ1-2,TRBV30,.,TGTGCCTGGACCAGGGGTGGCGGCTACACCTTC,CAWTRGGGYTF
TRBD2,TRBJ2-7,TRBV19,.,TGTGCCAGTACCGACCTCTCTAGCGGGAGCTACGAGCAGTACTTC,CASTDLSSGSYEQYF
TRBD2,TRBJ2-1,TRBV28,.,TGTGCCAGCAGTTTGGAGACTAGCGTGACTAACAATGAGCAGTTCTTC,CASSLETSVTNNEQFF
.,TRBJ1-3,TRBV19,.,TGTGCCAGTAGACCTGGGGGACGGAGCTCTGGAAACACCATATATTTT,CASRPGGRSSGNTIYF
.,TRBJ1-3,TRBV28,.,TGTGCCAGCTCCCCCGGGGGGCGCGGAATAGGAAACACCATATATTTT,CASSPGGRGIGNTIYF
TRBD1,TRBJ1-1,TRBV7-6,.,TGTGCCAGCAGCGACGGACAGGGGGCGGGGACTGAAGCTTTCTTT,CASSDGQGAGTEAFF
TRBD1,TRBJ2-7,TRBV19,.,TGTGCCAGTAGCCGGGACAGTTACGAGCAGTACTTC,CASSRDSYEQYF
.,TRBJ2-5,TRBV5-5,.,TGTGCCAGCAGCGGTCTAGAAGAGACCCAGTACTTC,CASSGLEETQYF
.,TRBJ2-3,TRBV4-3,.,TGCGCCAGCAGCCAAGATCTAGGGGATACGCAGTATTTT,CASSQDLGDTQYF
TRBD1,TRBJ2-2,TRBV15,.,TGTGCCACCAGCAGACAGACAGGGGGAAGGGAGCTGTTTTTT,CATSRQTGGRELFF
TRBD1,TRBJ2-7,TRBV12-5,.,TGTGCTAGTGGTAGCATCCTGGGACAGGCACAACACGAGCAGTACTTC,CASGSILGQAQHEQYF
TRBD2,TRBJ2-7,TRBV28,.,TGTGCCAGCAGCCCCGGGACTAGCGGAACCTACGAGCAGTACTTC,CASSPGTSGTYEQYF
.,TRBJ1-1,TRBV6-5,.,TGTGCCAGCGGGAAAGTGAACACTGAAGCTTTCTTT,CASGKVNTEAFF
.,TRBJ2-5,TRBV18,.,TGTGCCAGCTCACCCGCCGAAGAGACCCAGTACTTC,CASSPAEETQYF
.,TRBJ2-7,TRBV27,.,TGTGCCAGCAGGATGGTCCCTGGGGGTTACGAGCAGTACTTC,CASRMVPGGYEQYF
.,TRBJ1-2,TRBV27,once,TGTGCCAGCAGTTTCTATGGCTACACCTTC,CASSFYGYTF
.,TRBJ2-1,TRBV7-9,.,TGTGCCAGCAGCCGAGTGGGCGGCGAGCAGTTCTTC,CASSRVGGEQFF
TRBD2,TRBJ2-3,TRBV9,once,TGTGCCAGCAGCGTAGGGGCGGGGGGGAACACAGATACGCAGTATTTT,CASSVGAGGNTDTQYF
.,TRBJ2-5,TRBV7-2,.,TGTGCCAGCAGGCCCAGATGGGGGTTGGAGGAGACCCAGTACTTC,CASRPRWGLEETQYF
TRBD2,TRBJ2-5,TRBV9,.,TGTGCCAGCAGCTCAGCCCGGTTAGCGGGGGGGAGGAGCCAAGAGACCCAGTACTTC,CASSSARLAGGRSQETQYF
.,TRBJ1-1,TRBV5-1,.,TGCGCCAGCAGCTTCCAGGGAAACACTGAAGCTTTCTTT,CASSFQGNTEAFF
TRBD2,TRBJ2-3,TRBV18,few,TGTGCCAGCTCACCTCTCCGGGAGGCGGGGGATACGCAGTATTTT,CASSPLREAGDTQYF
TRBD1,TRBJ2-2,TRBV5-4,.,TGTGCCAGCAGCTCTCCGGGACAGCAGACCACCGGGGAGCTGTTTTTT,CASSSPGQQTTGELFF
.,TRBJ1-1,TRBV28,.,TGTGCCAGCAGTACCCGGGACACCGGGGTCGCTTTCTTT,CASSTRDTGVAFF
TRBD1,TRBJ2-5,TRBV28,.,TGTGCCAGCAGTCCCACCGGACAGGGCGAAGAGACCCAGTACTTC,CASSPTGQGEETQYF
.,TRBJ1-2,TRBV2,.,TGTGCCAGCAGTGAAGAGGGGGACGGGGGGCACTATGGCTACACCTTC,CASSEEGDGGHYGYTF
.,TRBJ2-7,TRBV4-3,.,TGCGCCAGCAGCCAGGCTCATACAGGTCTCTACGAGCAGTACTTC,CASSQAHTGLYEQYF
.,TRBJ1-1,TRBV29-1,.,TGCAGCGCCAACCCGTGGGACGGGACAGAAGCTTTCTTT,CSANPWDGTEAFF
.,TRBJ2-7,TRBV5-6,.,TGTGCCAGCAGCTCTGGACTTGCCGTACCCTACGAGCAGTACTTC,CASSSGLAVPYEQYF
.,TRBJ1-5,TRBV27,.,TGTGCCAGCAGTTTAGCGGGGGCCCTTGGGGGCAATCAGCCCCAGCATTTT,CASSLAGALGGNQPQHF
.,TRBJ2-2,TRBV27,.,TGTGCCAGCAGTTTAAGAGGGTTCAAGGGGGAGCTGTTTTTT,CASSLRGFKGELFF